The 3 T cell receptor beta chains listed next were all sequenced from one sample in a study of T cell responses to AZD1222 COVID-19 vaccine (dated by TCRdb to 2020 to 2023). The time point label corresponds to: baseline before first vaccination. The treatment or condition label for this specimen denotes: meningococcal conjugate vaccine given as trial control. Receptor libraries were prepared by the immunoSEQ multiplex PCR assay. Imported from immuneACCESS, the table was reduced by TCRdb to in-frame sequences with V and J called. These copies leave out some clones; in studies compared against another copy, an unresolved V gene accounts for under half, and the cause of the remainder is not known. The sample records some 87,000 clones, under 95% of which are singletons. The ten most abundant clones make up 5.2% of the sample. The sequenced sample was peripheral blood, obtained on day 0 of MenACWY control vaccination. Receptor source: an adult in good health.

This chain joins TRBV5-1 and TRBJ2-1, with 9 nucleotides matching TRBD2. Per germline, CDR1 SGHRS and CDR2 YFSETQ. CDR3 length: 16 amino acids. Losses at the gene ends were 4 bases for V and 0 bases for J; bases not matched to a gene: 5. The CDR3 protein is CASSAPTSGSYNEQFF. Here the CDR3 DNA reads TGCGCCAGCAGCGCGCCGACTAGCGGCTCCTACAATGAGCAGTTCTTC.

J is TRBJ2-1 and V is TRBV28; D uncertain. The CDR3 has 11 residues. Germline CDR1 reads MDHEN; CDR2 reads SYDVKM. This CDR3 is CCVRSYNEQFF. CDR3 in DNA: TGTTGTGTGCGCTCCTACAATGAGCAGTTCTTC.

In DNA form, the CDR3 reads TGTGCCAGCAGCTTAGGGCAGAATCAGCCCCAGCATTTT. Translating gives CASSLGQNQPQHF. The V gene is TRBV11-2, the J gene TRBJ1-5; D ambiguous. V was pared by 1 base and J by 4 bases, with 5 bases between. The CDR3 loop spans 13 amino acids. Germline CDR1 reads SGHAT; CDR2 reads FQNNGV.